This T cell receptor beta chain was sequenced for a study of T cell changes during pregnancy in multiple sclerosis. Data came from immunoSEQ multiplex PCR; TCRdb stores just in-frame clones and leaves some out. Here the sample spans 36,000 or so clones, 70% to 90% being singletons. The CDR3 runs to 15 residues. Germline V lookup: CDR1 MNHNS, CDR2 SASEGT. Trimming removed 0 bases from V and 0 bases from J, with 6 bases in between. The TCR sequence derives from a female donor with multiple sclerosis, enrolled in a pregnancy study. Sequencing was performed on CD8+ T cells from peripheral blood mononuclear cells, taken in the third trimester of pregnancy. The rearrangement uses TRBV6-1 and TRBJ1-3; D is undetermined. The CDR3 region has the DNA TGTGCCAGCAGTGAAGCGGCAGTCTCTGGAAACACCATATATTTT. Translated: CASSEAAVSGNTIYF.